Included here is one T cell receptor beta chain sequence, with context. These data are taken from a study of blood T cell repertoires in COVID-19. V lost 6 bases to trimming and J lost 1 base; unmatched junction nucleotides: 2. This CDR3 has 16 residues. Germline CDR1 and CDR2: SNHLY and FYNNEI. In the original processing: By means of reference gene primer amplification, nucleated cell counts were estimated. Method: immunoSEQ multiplex PCR; TCRdb's copy keeps in-frame clones and lacks some. The DNA gave D and trimming, while V, J and clone size come from that table. The sample records about 400,000 clones, around 92% being singletons.

The origin of this receptor is a middle-aged man with acute or convalescent COVID-19. The chain combines TRBV2 with TRBJ2-1; 14 positions match TRBD2. Material: peripheral blood. CDR3 protein: CASRGLAGGSYNEQFF. For the CDR3, the DNA is TGTGCCAGCAGAGGACTAGCGGGAGGTTCCTACAATGAGCAGTTCTTC.